These T cell receptor beta chains were read from a single sample in a study of blood T cell repertoires in COVID-19. Assay used: immunoSEQ multiplex PCR; TCRdb lists only in-frame clones, some missing. The sample shows about 42,000 clones, about 85% of them seen only once. Material for sequencing was peripheral blood. These receptors all stem from a human donor in a cohort sampled during active COVID-19. Each CDR3 is given without its conserved first and last residue. Clone size is stated in some rows and not others, as once, few, many or a class when expanded.

clone size	V gene	CDR3 protein
few	TRBV2	ASSRSGLALTGELF
.	TRBV24-1	ATSPGSGGAVPTDTQY
.	TRBV19	ASSRQGFIQPQH
.	TRBV6-2/TRBV6-3	ASSYSSRSSYEQY
.	TRBV7-8	ASSLLEGSPSGEQF
.	TRBV5-1	ASSPRQGSSYEQY
.	TRBV28	ASSLGTNNEQF
once	TRBV2	ARGPEGNTGELF
.	TRBV6-2/TRBV6-3	ASSYPSLPPYEQY
.	TRBV12-3/TRBV12-4	ASSKIAPGTQY